These 11 T cell receptor beta chains came from one sample sequenced in a study of T cell repertoires in cytomegalovirus infection. TCRdb processed the reads anew with MiXCR; each CDR3 protein has one entry. The repertoire includes 150,000 to 200,000 distinct CDR3 sequences, about 28% of them detected once, and roughly 29% sits in the top ten. Input material: PBMCs. These TCRs come from a human donor in good health (CMV status not recorded). Some clones in this sample may be carry-over from other donors' samples.

Remarks on this clonotype: At one end, the junction sequence differs from germline, possibly due to a read error. The rearrangement joins TRBV7-3 to TRBJ2-1, with 8 bases lining up with TRBD2. CDR1 and CDR2 (germline): SGHTA, FQGTGA. The CDR3 contains 16 residues. The CDR3 spells CASSPSGGEAYYEQFF. As DNA, the CDR3 is TGTGCCAGCAGCCCTTCGGGGGGGGAAGCCTACTATGAGCAGTTCTTC.

This clonotype came up a few times. V and J are TRBV6-4 and TRBJ2-1; TRBD2 aligns across 11 bases. The CDR3 is 16 residues long. Germline CDR1 reads MRHNA; CDR2 reads SNTAGT. J gave up 7 bases and V 4 bases, and 9 bases lay outside the gene matches. CDR3 residues: CASSVNSGGAMNEQFF. The CDR3 coding sequence is TGTGCCAGCAGTGTTAATAGCGGGGGGGCCATGAATGAGCAGTTCTTC.

In this sample, this clonotype turned up many times. V gene TRBV7-2 combines with J gene TRBJ2-7, with a tentative D call TRBD2 (6 bases). Germline CDR1 and CDR2: SGHTA and FQGNSA. The CDR3 is made up of 17 amino acids. Trimming took off 5 bases at V and 1 base at J, with 21 bases between the two ends. Here the CDR3 DNA reads TGTGCCAGCAGCCAAAGGATGAGTAGCGGAGTTTCCTACGAGCAGTACTTC. Translating it yields CASSQRMSSGVSYEQYF.

This clonotype was seen a handful of times. This chain connects TRBV19 to TRBJ1-5; D gene unclear. This CDR3 is 15 amino acids long. The germline V gene has CDR1 LNHDA and CDR2 SQIVND (reference sequence). Trimming cost V 5 bases and J 4 bases, with 15 bases left between them. CDR3 nucleotides: TGTGCCAGTAGTCTGTCCGGGGAAGGGAATCAGCCCCAGCATTTT. Protein sequence: CASSLSGEGNQPQHF.

Points on this clonotype: A clone one base away is much larger, so this may be a read error. The chain recombines TRBV7-2 with TRBJ1-2, with TRBD1 matching over 8 bases. The J segment lost 3 bases and the V segment lost 8 bases, leaving 5 bases of the junction unmatched. This CDR3 is 13 amino acids long. Germline V gene data show CDR1 as SGHTA and CDR2 as FQGNSA. The chain's CDR3 is CASLPGQDYGYTF. For the CDR3, the DNA is TGTGCCAGCCTACCGGGACAGGACTATGGCTACACCTTC.

This rearrangement joins TRBV6-5 to TRBJ1-4; D is unclear. The CDR3 is made up of 15 amino acids. The V gene lost 10 bases and the J gene lost 0 bases, with 15 bases spanning the gap. Germline loops: CDR1 MNHEY, CDR2 SVGAGI. CDR3 protein: CATQRRLATNEKLFF. The DNA for the CDR3 is TGTGCCACCCAGCGGCGCCTCGCAACTAATGAAAAACTGTTTTTT.

The sample holds a few counts of this clonotype. The V call is TRBV7-9, the J call TRBJ1-1; a weak D match, TRBD1 (6 bases). Trimming took 3 bases from V and 5 from J, leaving 10 bases between them. CDR3 length: 13 residues. Germline CDR1 and CDR2: SEHNR and FQNEAQ (reference sequence). The CDR3 here is CASSFGGATEAFF. CDR3 sequence (DNA): TGTGCCAGCAGCTTCGGGGGGGCGACTGAAGCTTTCTTT. Complete variable domain (other parts from reference TRBV7-9 and TRBJ1-1): DTGVSQNPRHKITKRGQNVTFRCDPISEHNRLYWYRQTLGQGPEFLTYFQNEAQLEKSRLLSDRFSAERPKGSFSTLEIQRTEQGDSAMYLCASSFGGATEAFFGQGTRLTVV.

V gene TRBV5-1 combines with J gene TRBJ2-1; 10 bases match TRBD2. Germline CDR1 and CDR2: SGHRS and YFSETQ. The CDR3 loop spans 15 amino acids. The V gene end was trimmed by 1 base and the J gene end by 7 bases; junction bases not matched to a gene: 5. The CDR3 coding sequence is TGCGCCAGCAGCTTGTGGACTAGCGGACTAAATGAGCAGTTCTTC. Translating it yields CASSLWTSGLNEQFF.

The chain combines TRBV5-5 with TRBJ2-3; no clear D. V lost 2 bases, J lost 1 base, and 8 bases lay in between. Germline V gives CDR1 SGHKS, CDR2 YYEKEE (reference sequence). This CDR3 contains 14 residues. In DNA, the CDR3 is TGTGCCAGCAGCTTCGCAGGAGGCACAGATACGCAGTATTTT. Protein sequence: CASSFAGGTDTQYF.

This clonotype was observed a handful of times. This sequence joins TRBV7-3 and TRBJ2-7, with TRBD2 matching 9 bases. CDR1 and CDR2 (germline): SGHTA, FQGTGA. J gave up 12 bases and V 3 bases, and 6 bases lay outside the gene matches. The CDR3 is 12 amino acids. The CDR3 protein is CASSFSGGELYF. Here the CDR3 DNA reads TGTGCCAGCAGCTTTAGCGGGGGAGAACTGTACTTC. Full variable domain (remainder filled in from reference TRBV7-3 and TRBJ2-7): GAGVSQTPSNKVTEKGKYVELRCDPISGHTALYWYRQSLGQGPEFLIYFQGTGAADDSGLPNDRFFAVRPEGSVSTLKIQRTERGDSAVYLCASSFSGGELYFGPGTRLTVT.

The J gene is TRBJ2-7, the V gene TRBV14; D is ambiguous. The CDR3 length is 13 residues. V was clipped by 0 bases and J by 10 bases, with 13 bases between them. CDR1 and CDR2 from the germline V gene are SGHDN and FVKESK. CDR3 sequence reads: CASSQDLNVRQYF. The CDR3 coding sequence is TGTGCCAGCAGCCAAGATTTGAACGTCCGACAGTACTTC.